This entry features one T cell receptor (beta chain) sequence. Germline lookup yields CDR1 DFQATT and CDR2 SNEGSKA (reference sequence). V dropped 3 bases and J dropped 3; count of bases not matched to a gene: 13. The CDR3 loop spans 16 amino acids. This sample was taken from a study of blood T cell repertoires in COVID-19. Study summary: Spain, Italy and the United States supplied samples that represented acute and convalescent COVID-19. Sample material is recorded as cDNA or gDNA derived from T cells, B-cell-depleted T cells, or PBMCs.

Data came from immunoSEQ multiplex PCR; TCRdb stores just in-frame clones and leaves some out. This sample has a few hundred thousand clones, with 90% found just once. Across under 25 US areas, participants ranged in age from 18 to 89 years. Participant-reported clinical history was the basis for cohort assignment. The sequence was obtained from a woman aged 18-35 years with acute COVID-19. The chain carries TRBV20-1 and TRBJ2-5, with 7 bases lining up with TRBD2. Material for sequencing was PBMCs or T cells enriched from blood (not recorded which). The CDR3 spells CSASRAGKTAKETQYF. Written as DNA, the CDR3 is TGCAGTGCTAGTAGAGCGGGAAAGACGGCTAAAGAGACCCAGTACTTC.